Listed below are T cell receptor beta chains from one sample, sequenced in a study of early T cells in non-severe SARS-CoV-2 infection. One entry per CDR3 protein results from TCRdb running MiXCR on the 5' RACE reads. The table shows around 59,000 distinct CDR3 sequences, with just under 9% occurring only once. Sequenced sample: whole blood. These TCRs come from an adult who was a healthcare worker with PCR-confirmed SARS-CoV-2 infection or an uninfected control (not recorded which). Each CDR3 is given with its conserved first and last residue. The D gene is left open where the match is weak. The size entry is marked missing in some rows and otherwise reads once, few, many or a size class.

TRBV7-3	.	TRBJ2-3	TRBD1	TGTGCCAGCAGCCCCGGGACAGCTCGGGATACGCAGTATTTT	CASSPGTARDTQYF
TRBV7-3	few	TRBJ2-1	.	TGTGCCAGCAGCGCCGCCAGTCGGGATGAGCAGTTCTTC	CASSAASRDEQFF
TRBV5-4	many	TRBJ2-7	TRBD2	TGTGCCTCTCAGCGGGAGAACTCCTACGAGCAGTACTTC	CASQRENSYEQYF
TRBV7-9	many	TRBJ1-3	.	TGTGCCAGCAGCCCGACAGGCCTATCTGGACGGACCATATATTTT	CASSPTGLSGRTIYF
TRBV28	.	TRBJ2-2	TRBD1	TGTGCCAGCGGGACAGGGGACACCGGGGAGCTGTTTTTT	CASGTGDTGELFF
TRBV28	few	TRBJ2-7	TRBD2	TGTGCCAGCAGTTGGAGCGGGAGGTCCCACGAGCAGTACTTC	CASSWSGRSHEQYF
TRBV27	many	TRBJ1-1	TRBD1	TGTGCCAGCAGTCTGAGGGGGCCCGACACTGAAGCTTTCTTT	CASSLRGPDTEAFF
TRBV7-8	many	TRBJ1-5	.	TGTGCCAGCAGCCTGGGGGACACTCATAGCAATCAGCCCCAGCATTTT	CASSLGDTHSNQPQHF
TRBV7-2	.	TRBJ2-4	TRBD2	TGTGCCAGCAGTTCTTCCGGGACTAGCTCGGACATTCAGTACTTC	CASSSSGTSSDIQYF
TRBV19	few	TRBJ2-3	.	TGTGCCAGTAGTATCCAGGGCACAGATACGCAGTATTTT	CASSIQGTDTQYF
TRBV4-3	few	TRBJ1-3	.	TGCGCCAGCAGCCAAGTTGTAGGAGGGGAAGGAAACACCATATATTTT	CASSQVVGGEGNTIYF
TRBV6-5	many	TRBJ1-2	TRBD1	TGTGCCAGCAGGGAACAGGGGGCGAACCAGGGCTACACCTTC	CASREQGANQGYTF
TRBV29-1	.	TRBJ1-4	.	TGCAGCGCTGCAATCTCATGGGGGCAGAAACTGTTTTTT	CSAAISWGQKLFF
TRBV30	many	TRBJ2-1	TRBD2	TGTGCCTGGTTAAAGGGGACTAGCGCCTACAATGAGCAGTTCTTC	CAWLKGTSAYNEQFF